This paragraph covers one TCR beta chain sequence. This record belongs to a study of technical replicates of blood from several donors. Produced via immunoSEQ multiplex PCR; TCRdb's table is partial and in-frame only. There are roughly 76,000 clones in the sample; 91% occur only once, and over 0.35% lies in the top ten. This CDR3 region has 14 residues. CDR1 and CDR2 from the germline V gene are MNHEY and SVGAGI. With 0 bases clipped from V and 6 bases from J, the junction kept 1 base outside the gene matches. The V call is TRBV6-5, the J call TRBJ2-7, with 11 bases matching TRBD2. Material for sequencing was T cells isolated from PBMCs. This sequence originates from a human donor in good health. Some clones in this sample may be carry-over from other donors' samples. This chain's CDR3 is CASSYSGTSGEQYF. CDR3 DNA sequence: TGTGCCAGCAGTTACTCCGGGACTAGCGGCGAGCAGTACTTC.